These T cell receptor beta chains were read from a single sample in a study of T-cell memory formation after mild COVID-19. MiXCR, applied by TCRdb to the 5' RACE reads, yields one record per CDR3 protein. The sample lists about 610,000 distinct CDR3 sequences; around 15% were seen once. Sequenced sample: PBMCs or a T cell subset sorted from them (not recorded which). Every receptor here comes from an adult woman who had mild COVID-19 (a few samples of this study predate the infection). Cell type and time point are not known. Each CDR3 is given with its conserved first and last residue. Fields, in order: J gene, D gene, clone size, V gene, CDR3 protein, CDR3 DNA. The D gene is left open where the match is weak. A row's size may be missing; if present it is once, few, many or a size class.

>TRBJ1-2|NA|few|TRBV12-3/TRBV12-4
CASSPGRRHNYGYTF
TGTGCCAGCAGTCCGGGACGGAGACATAACTATGGCTACACCTTC
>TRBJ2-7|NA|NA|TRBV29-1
CSVLSGILDEQYF
TGCAGCGTCCTTTCTGGGATTCTAGACGAGCAGTACTTC
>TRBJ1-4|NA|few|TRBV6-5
CASRGLGGTNEKLFF
TGTGCCAGCAGAGGCCTGGGAGGCACTAATGAAAAACTGTTTTTT
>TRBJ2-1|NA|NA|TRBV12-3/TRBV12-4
CASSLAGEFNEQFF
TGTGCCAGCAGTTTAGCTGGGGAGTTCAATGAGCAGTTCTTC
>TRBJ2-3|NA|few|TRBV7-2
CASSWSYTDTQYF
TGTGCCAGCAGCTGGAGCTACACAGATACGCAGTATTTT
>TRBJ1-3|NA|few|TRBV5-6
CASSLSFSGGNTIYF
TGTGCCAGCAGCTTGTCGTTTTCAGGCGGAAACACCATATATTTT
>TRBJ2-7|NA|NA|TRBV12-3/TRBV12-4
CASSSAGGPPYEQYF
TGTGCCAGCAGTTCTGCAGGTGGCCCGCCCTACGAGCAGTACTTC
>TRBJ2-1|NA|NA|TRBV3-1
CASTYGGHEQFF
TGTGCCAGCACCTACGGGGGGCATGAGCAGTTCTTC
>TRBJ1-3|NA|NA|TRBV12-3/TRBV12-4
CASRRAQGSGNTIYF
TGTGCCAGCAGACGAGCACAGGGTTCTGGAAACACCATATATTTT
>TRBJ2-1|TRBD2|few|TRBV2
CASSEGGLAGVRNEQFF
TGTGCCAGCAGTGAAGGGGGACTAGCGGGAGTGAGGAATGAGCAGTTCTTC
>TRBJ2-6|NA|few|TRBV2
CASSAYTRAGANVLTF
TGTGCCAGCAGCGCATATACGAGGGCTGGGGCCAACGTCCTGACTTTC
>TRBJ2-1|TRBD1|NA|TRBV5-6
CASSQWTGWYNEQFF
TGTGCCAGCAGCCAATGGACAGGGTGGTACAATGAGCAGTTCTTC
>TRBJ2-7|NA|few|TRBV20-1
CSARTATLEDYEQYF
TGCAGTGCTAGAACGGCGACACTCGAGGACTACGAGCAGTACTTC
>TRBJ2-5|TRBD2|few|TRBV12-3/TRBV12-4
CASSLPMTSGKSDQYF
TGTGCCAGCAGCCTCCCAATGACTAGCGGGAAGAGTGACCAGTACTTC
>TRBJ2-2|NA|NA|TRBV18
CASSPRSGPNTGELFF
TGTGCCAGCTCACCACGGAGCGGACCGAACACCGGGGAGCTGTTTTTT
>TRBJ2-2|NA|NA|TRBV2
CASRTDRYTGELFF
TGTGCCAGCAGGACCGACCGCTACACCGGGGAGCTGTTTTTT
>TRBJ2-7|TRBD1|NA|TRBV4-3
CASSQGRFLRDRAYEQYF
TGCGCCAGCAGCCAGGGAAGGTTCCTTCGGGACAGGGCCTACGAGCAGTACTTC
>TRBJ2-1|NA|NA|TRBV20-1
CSAARPGNEQFF
TGCAGTGCCGCGAGACCAGGGAATGAGCAGTTCTTC
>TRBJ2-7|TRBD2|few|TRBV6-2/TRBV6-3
CASSPLAREGKNEQYF
TGTGCCAGCAGTCCCCTTGCGCGGGAGGGTAAGAACGAGCAGTACTTC
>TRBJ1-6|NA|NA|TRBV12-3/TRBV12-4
CASSFRQARSYNSPLHF
TGTGCCAGCAGTTTCCGACAGGCGCGATCATATAATTCACCCCTCCACTTT
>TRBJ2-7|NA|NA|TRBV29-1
CSVVMGGYEQYF
TGCAGCGTTGTTATGGGTGGGTACGAGCAGTACTTC
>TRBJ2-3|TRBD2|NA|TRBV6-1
CASSATLAGTTDTQYF
TGTGCCAGCAGCGCAACACTAGCGGGGACCACAGATACGCAGTATTTT
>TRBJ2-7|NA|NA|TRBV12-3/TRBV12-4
CASSSWIYEQYF
TGTGCCAGCAGTTCATGGATCTACGAGCAGTACTTC
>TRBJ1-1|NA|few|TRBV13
CASSSPPGATEAFF
TGTGCCAGCAGCTCCCCCCCGGGGGCAACTGAAGCTTTCTTT
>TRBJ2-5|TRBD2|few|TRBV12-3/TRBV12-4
CASSLGTSGFEETQYF
TGTGCCAGCAGTCTCGGGACTAGCGGCTTTGAAGAGACCCAGTACTTC
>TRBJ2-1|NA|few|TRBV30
CAWSPSGIDEQFF
TGTGCCTGGAGCCCCTCCGGGATCGATGAGCAGTTCTTC
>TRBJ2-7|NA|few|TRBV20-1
CSARPPFAYERHQGPYEQYF
TGCAGTGCTAGACCCCCGTTTGCTTACGAAAGGCATCAGGGGCCCTACGAGCAGTACTTC
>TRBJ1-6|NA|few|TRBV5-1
CASSLALSKGHNSPLHF
TGCGCCAGCAGCTTGGCCCTCTCGAAAGGACATAATTCACCCCTCCACTTT
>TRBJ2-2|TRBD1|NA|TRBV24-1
CATRSTGNAGELFF
TGTGCCACCAGATCGACAGGGAACGCCGGGGAGCTGTTTTTT
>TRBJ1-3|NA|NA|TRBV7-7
CASSPGHGNTIYF
TGTGCTAGCAGCCCGGGCCATGGAAACACCATATATTTT
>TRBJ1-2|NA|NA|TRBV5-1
CASSFGQPISYGYTF
TGCGCCAGCAGCTTCGGGCAACCGATCTCCTATGGCTACACCTTC
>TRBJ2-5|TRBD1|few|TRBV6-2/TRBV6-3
CASSSRDRRISQETQYF
TGTGCCAGCAGTTCGAGGGACAGAAGAATATCACAAGAGACCCAGTACTTC
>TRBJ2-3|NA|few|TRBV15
CATSRSGGPDTQYF
TGTGCCACCAGCAGAAGTGGGGGACCAGATACGCAGTATTTT
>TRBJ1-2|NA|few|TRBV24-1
CATSDLGSGYTF
TGTGCCACCAGTGATTTGGGCAGCGGCTACACCTTC
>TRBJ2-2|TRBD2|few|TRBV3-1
CASSPYGTSGSNTGELFF
TGTGCCAGCAGCCCCTACGGGACTAGCGGGAGTAACACCGGGGAGCTGTTTTTT
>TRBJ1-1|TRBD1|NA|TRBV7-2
CASSRQRTGVGSTEAFF
TGTGCCAGCAGCCGGCAACGGACAGGGGTGGGGAGCACTGAAGCTTTCTTT
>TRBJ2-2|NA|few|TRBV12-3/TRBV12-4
CASRPWNTGELFF
TGTGCCAGCAGGCCCTGGAACACCGGGGAGCTGTTTTTT
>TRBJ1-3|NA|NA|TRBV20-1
CSGRGGGNTIYF
TGCAGTGGGAGGGGCGGAGGAAACACCATATATTTT
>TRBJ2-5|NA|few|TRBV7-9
CASSRIQGRQETQYF
TGTGCCAGCAGCAGAATCCAGGGGCGGCAAGAGACCCAGTACTTC
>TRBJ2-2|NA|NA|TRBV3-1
CASSQEGGVMVTGELFF
TGTGCCAGCAGCCAAGAAGGAGGGGTAATGGTCACCGGGGAGCTGTTTTTT
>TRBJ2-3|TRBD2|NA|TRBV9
CASTSGGSGEDTQYF
TGTGCCAGCACCAGCGGGGGGTCGGGGGAAGATACGCAGTATTTT
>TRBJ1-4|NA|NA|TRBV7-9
CASSLSLETNEKLFF
TGTGCCAGCAGCTTAAGTTTAGAAACTAATGAAAAACTGTTTTTT
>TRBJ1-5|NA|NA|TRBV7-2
CASSSQPGTGNQPQHF
TGTGCCAGCAGCTCCCAGCCCGGGACGGGCAATCAGCCCCAGCATTTT
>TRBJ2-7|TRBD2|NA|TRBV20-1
CSARDPDASGSGEQYF
TGCAGTGCTAGAGATCCAGACGCTAGCGGGAGCGGTGAGCAGTACTTC
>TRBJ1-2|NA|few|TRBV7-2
CASSQAGPNRGYTF
TGTGCCAGCAGCCAGGCGGGTCCTAATCGCGGCTACACCTTC
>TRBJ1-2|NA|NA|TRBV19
CASSMEQGGGYTF
TGTGCCAGTAGTATGGAACAGGGAGGTGGCTACACCTTC
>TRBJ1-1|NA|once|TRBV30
CAWTPGGAEAFF
TGTGCCTGGACTCCAGGTGGAGCTGAAGCTTTCTTT
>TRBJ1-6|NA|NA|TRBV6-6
CASSYYVDNSPLHF
TGTGCCAGCAGTTACTACGTGGATAATTCACCCCTCCACTTT